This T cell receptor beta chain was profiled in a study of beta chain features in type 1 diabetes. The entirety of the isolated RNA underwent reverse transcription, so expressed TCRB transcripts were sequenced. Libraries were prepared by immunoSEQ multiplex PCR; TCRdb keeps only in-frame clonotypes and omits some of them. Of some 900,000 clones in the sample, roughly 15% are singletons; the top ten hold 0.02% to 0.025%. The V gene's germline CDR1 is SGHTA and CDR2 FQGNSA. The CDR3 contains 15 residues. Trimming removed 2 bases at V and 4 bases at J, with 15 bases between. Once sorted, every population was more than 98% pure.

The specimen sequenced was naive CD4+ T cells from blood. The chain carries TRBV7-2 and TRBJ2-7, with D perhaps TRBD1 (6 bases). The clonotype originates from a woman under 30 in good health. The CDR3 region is CASSLFQGQPYEQYF. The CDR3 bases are TGTGCCAGCAGCTTATTCCAGGGGCAGCCTTACGAGCAGTACTTC.